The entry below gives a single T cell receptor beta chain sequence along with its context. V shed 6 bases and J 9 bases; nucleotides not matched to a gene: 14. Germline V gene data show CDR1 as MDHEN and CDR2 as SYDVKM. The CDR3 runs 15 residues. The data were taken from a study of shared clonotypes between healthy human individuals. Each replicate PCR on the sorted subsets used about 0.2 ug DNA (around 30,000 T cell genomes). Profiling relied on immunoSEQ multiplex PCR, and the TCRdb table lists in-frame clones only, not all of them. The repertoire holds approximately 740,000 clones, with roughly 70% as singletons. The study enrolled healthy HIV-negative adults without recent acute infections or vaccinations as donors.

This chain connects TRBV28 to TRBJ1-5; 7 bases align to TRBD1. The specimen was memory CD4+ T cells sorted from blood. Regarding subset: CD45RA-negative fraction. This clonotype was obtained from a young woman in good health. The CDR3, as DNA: TGTGCCAGCAGACCTACCGGGACAGCCCTTCGGCCCCAGCATTTT. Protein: CASRPTGTALRPQHF.